The present TCR beta chain was sequenced within a study of blood T cell repertoires in COVID-19. At the level of the study: Spain, Italy and the United States supplied samples that represented acute and convalescent COVID-19. Sources were T cells, B-cell-depleted T cells, or PBMCs; the material itself was cDNA or gDNA.

The germline CDR1 and CDR2 sequences are KGHSH and LQKENI. The CDR3 extends over 11 amino acids. Trimming removed 5 bases from V and 5 bases from J, with 6 bases in between. TCRdb's table, derived via immunoSEQ multiplex PCR, lists solely in-frame clones and lacks some. This sample has roughly 290,000 clones, with roughly nine tenths found just once. Enrollees, about 18 to 89 years old, lived in roughly 24 US areas. Recovered Cohort 3 donors showed two negative PCRs, clearance, or symptom resolution. The rearrangement links TRBV18 to TRBJ2-5, with D unresolved. Sequencing input: PBMCs or T cells enriched from blood (not recorded which). This sequence was found in a woman aged 40 to 50 who had recovered from COVID-19. DNA of the CDR3: TGTGCCAGCTCAAAGAGGGAGACCCAGTACTTC. Residues: CASSKRETQYF.